This TCR beta chain was obtained from a study of T cells in Graves' hyperthyroidism and ophthalmopathy. This clonotype has a count of ten or more. No antigen is known for it. Under 3 months was the duration of disease in ophthalmopathy patients, who also had a Clinical Activity Score of at least 3 and a NOSPECS grade of at least 4. A patient was excluded if there was uncontrolled infection, other autoimmune disease, pregnancy or lactation. Germline loops: CDR1 SNHLY, CDR2 FYNNEI. V was trimmed by 7 bases and J by 0 bases, leaving 10 bases between them. CDR3 length: 13 residues. Findings of the study overall: Ophthalmopathy and stable hyperthyroidism were separated by a 13 V-J model. Blood held most thyroid clonotypes expanded above 0.001 frequency.

TCR beta CDR3 sequences were amplified from RNA transcripts. With the HTBI primer set, the TCR CDR3 went through a first round of RT-PCR. A single record per CDR3 protein comes from TCRdb applying MiXCR to the multiplex PCR reads. The sample includes approximately 400,000 distinct CDR3 sequences, about 14% seen only once; the top ten take 20%. Sequences were obtained from blood. The chain links TRBV2 to TRBJ2-7; D is unclear. The clonotype was recovered from a woman aged 25 to 39 with Graves' ophthalmopathy. Written as DNA, the CDR3 is TGTGCCAGCAACATTGACCGCTCCTACGAGCAGTACTTC. Its protein is CASNIDRSYEQYF.